These 18 T cell receptor beta chains came from one sample sequenced in a study of blood T cell repertoires in COVID-19. Sequencing used immunoSEQ multiplex PCR; TCRdb keeps in-frame clones, though not all of them. The sample comprises roughly 250,000 clones, approximately 90% of which are singletons, and over 2% rests with the top ten. The material sequenced was PBMCs or T cells enriched from blood (not recorded which). These receptor sequences come from a woman in her late teens or twenties who had recovered from COVID-19.

The chain is built from TRBV25-1 and TRBJ1-1; 7 bases are a match to TRBD1. The J segment lost 6 bases and the V segment lost 6 bases, leaving 7 bases of the junction unmatched. Germline V gene data show CDR1 as MGHDK and CDR2 as SYGVNS. The CDR3 totals 13 residues. The CDR3 bases are TGTGCCAGCAGGATTCAGGGGGTCCCTGAAGCTTTCTTT. It encodes CASRIQGVPEAFF. Using reference TRBV25-1 and TRBJ1-1 for the parts outside the CDR3, the full variable domain is EADIYQTPRYLVIGTGKKITLECSQTMGHDKMYWYQQDPGMELHLIHYSYGVNSTEKGDLSSESTVSRIRTEHFPLTLESARPSHTSQYLCASRIQGVPEAFFGQGTRLTVV.

CDR3 loop: CASSPTGVIETQYF. The CDR3, as DNA: TGTGCCAGCTCACCAACAGGGGTAATAGAGACCCAGTACTTC. The V call is TRBV18, the J call TRBJ2-5; 7 nucleotides line up with TRBD1. CDR3 length: 14 residues. V was clipped by 2 bases and J by 4 bases; unmatched bases: 4. Germline V gene sequence: CDR1 KGHSH, CDR2 LQKENI.

V gene TRBV19 combines with J gene TRBJ2-1; TRBD1 matches at 10 bases. V trimming: 8 bases; J trimming: 10 bases; junction bases outside the gene matches: 8. CDR1 LNHDA and CDR2 SQIVND come from the germline V gene (reference sequence). The CDR3 runs 13 residues. CDR3 sequence: CASAGTGVGEQFF. CDR3 coding DNA: TGTGCCAGTGCGGGGACAGGGGTCGGGGAGCAGTTCTTC.

This chain joins TRBV12-3 or TRBV12-4 and TRBJ1-2; perhaps TRBD1 as D (5 bases). This CDR3 has 13 amino acids. Trimming pared 10 bases from V and 3 bases from J, leaving 15 bases between. The CDR3 nucleotides are TGTGCCACCCCCTTAGGGGAGGACTATGGCTACACCTTC. As protein: CATPLGEDYGYTF.

The CDR3 loop is CASSQDELAADEQYF. CDR3 nucleotides: TGCGCCAGCAGCCAAGATGAACTAGCAGCCGACGAGCAGTACTTC. The rearrangement links TRBV4-1 to TRBJ2-7; maybe TRBD2 (6 bases). V was cut by 0 bases and J by 5 bases, with 14 bases left in between. The CDR3 contains 15 residues. Per germline, CDR1 MGHRA and CDR2 YSYEKL.

The rearrangement uses TRBV7-9 and TRBJ2-2; 7 bases are a match to TRBD2. Losses at the gene ends were 5 bases for V and 2 bases for J; bases not matched to a gene: 11. This CDR3 spans 17 amino acids. CDR1 SEHNR and CDR2 FQNEAQ come from the germline V gene (reference sequence). The CDR3, as DNA: TGTGCCAGCAGCCCAGCGGGAACAGGCCGCAACACCGGGGAGCTGTTTTTT. It yields the protein CASSPAGTGRNTGELFF. Full variable domain (outside the CDR3, taken from reference TRBV7-9 and TRBJ2-2): DTGVSQNPRHKITKRGQNVTFRCDPISEHNRLYWYRQTLGQGPEFLTYFQNEAQLEKSRLLSDRFSAERPKGSFSTLEIQRTEQGDSAMYLCASSPAGTGRNTGELFFGEGSRLTVL.

The gene calls are TRBV3-1 (or the pseudogene TRBV3-2) and TRBJ2-7; 8 bases align to TRBD2. The germline V gene has CDR1 LGHDT and CDR2 YNNKEL (reference sequence). V shed 2 bases and J 5 bases; nucleotides not matched to a gene: 2. CDR3 length: 13 amino acids. The CDR3 bases are TGTGCCAGCAGCCAAAGCGGGGGAAACGAGCAGTACTTC. Translation gives CASSQSGGNEQYF.

The J gene is TRBJ1-2, the V gene TRBV28, with a weak D call TRBD1 (5 bases). Germline V gene lookup returns CDR1 MDHEN and CDR2 SYDVKM. The CDR3 is 13 residues long. V lost 7 bases to trimming and J lost 3 bases, with 12 bases between them. The CDR3 is CASIPRGYYGYTF. The CDR3 DNA reads as TGTGCCAGCATCCCCCGGGGGTACTATGGCTACACCTTC.

Notes on this clone: The junction differs from germline at one of its ends, possibly a read error. This specimen includes other DNA sequences encoding the same CDR3. The chain has TRBV2 and TRBJ2-7, with 7 nucleotides matching TRBD1. Looked up from germline, CDR1 is SNHLY and CDR2 is FYNNEI. This CDR3 region has 12 residues. The CDR3 sequence is CASLQGRYEQYF. The CDR3 region has the DNA TGTGCCAGCTTACAGGGGCGGTACGAGCAGTACTTT.

The V gene is TRBV7-2, the J gene TRBJ2-3, with D possibly being TRBD2 (7 bases). In germline, CDR1 is SGHTA, CDR2 FQGNSA. With 4 bases removed from V and 2 bases from J, the gap between germline ends came to 13 bases. The CDR3 is made up of 15 amino acids. CDR3 protein: CASSSGGLYTDTQYF. As DNA, the CDR3 is TGTGCCAGCAGCTCGGGGGGCCTCTACACAGATACGCAGTATTTT.

The chain recombines TRBV9 with TRBJ1-1, with D tentatively TRBD1 (5 bases). Germline V CDR1 and CDR2: SGDLS, YYNGEE. The CDR3 runs 12 residues. Trimming left V 4 bases short and J 5 bases short, with 9 bases between. In nucleotides, the CDR3 is TGTGCCAGCAGCCCCCAGGGTACTGAAGCTTTCTTT. It specifies CASSPQGTEAFF.

The CDR3 reads CASSSTGTGSGGYTF. As DNA, the CDR3 is TGTGCCAGCAGTTCAACCGGGACAGGGAGTGGTGGCTACACCTTC. V and J are TRBV28 and TRBJ1-2; 9 nucleotides align to TRBD1. V trimming: 4 bases; J trimming: 7 bases; junction bases outside the gene matches: 10. Germline V lookup: CDR1 MDHEN, CDR2 SYDVKM. There are 15 residues in the CDR3.

This chain links TRBV18 with TRBJ2-5; 11 nucleotides align to TRBD2. CDR1 and CDR2 (germline): KGHSH, LQKENI. The CDR3 is 18 amino acids. V shed 4 bases and J 0 bases; nucleotides not matched to a gene: 10. CDR3 bases: TGTGCCAGCTCACTCCCTAGACTAGCGGGGAGCTACCAAGAGACCCAGTACTTC. Protein sequence: CASSLPRLAGSYQETQYF.

This clone showed up just a few times. This chain uses TRBV2 with TRBJ1-2; 7 bases line up with TRBD1. This CDR3 contains 14 residues. Trimming removed 7 bases from V and 2 bases from J; junction bases left unmatched: 7. Germline V gives CDR1 SNHLY, CDR2 FYNNEI. The CDR3 DNA is TGTGCCAGCAAGTCCGGGACAGCCAACTATGGCTACACCTTC. It yields the protein CASKSGTANYGYTF.

The genes are TRBV7-8 and TRBJ1-2; 7 nucleotides agree with TRBD1. The CDR3 has 15 amino acids. Germline loops: CDR1 SGHVS, CDR2 FQNEAQ. The junction had 10 bases not matched to a gene; V was cut back by 5 bases and J by 4 bases. CDR3 in amino acids: CASSPETGDLYGYTF. DNA of the CDR3: TGTGCCAGCAGCCCCGAAACAGGGGACCTCTATGGCTACACCTTC. Full variable domain (rest looked up from reference TRBV7-8 and TRBJ1-2): GAGVSQSPRYKVAKRGQDVALRCDPISGHVSLFWYQQALGQGPEFLTYFQNEAQLDKSGLPSDRFFAERPEGSVSTLKIQRTQQEDSAVYLCASSPETGDLYGYTFGSGTRLTVV.

This chain links TRBV5-1 with TRBJ2-7; 7 bases map to TRBD2. The CDR3 is 15 residues long. Germline CDR1 is SGHRS and CDR2 is YFSETQ. V lost 0 bases to trimming and J lost 3 bases; unmatched junction nucleotides: 6. The CDR3 region is CASSLEAGFSYEQYF. CDR3 DNA: TGCGCCAGCAGCTTGGAAGCGGGGTTTAGCTACGAGCAGTACTTC.

This rearrangement joins TRBV28 to TRBJ2-7; perhaps TRBD1 as D (6 bases). The CDR3 length is 15 residues. Germline V gene data show CDR1 as MDHEN and CDR2 as SYDVKM. V lost 5 bases and J 0 bases, leaving 14 bases between the germline ends. DNA for the CDR3: TGTGCCAGCAGTCCCCACCAGGGGAACTCCTACGAGCAGTACTTC. Translated: CASSPHQGNSYEQYF.

The V and J genes are TRBV7-2 and TRBJ2-7, with 10 bases fitting TRBD1. J gave up 3 bases and V 5 bases, and 10 bases lay outside the gene matches. Germline V gene data show CDR1 as SGHTA and CDR2 as FQGNSA. This CDR3 region has 16 residues. The CDR3 reads CASSLPGTGASYEQYF. The DNA for the CDR3 is TGTGCCAGCAGCCTCCCCGGGACAGGGGCTAGCTACGAGCAGTACTTC.